Listed below are T cell receptor beta chains from one sample, sequenced in a study of human T cells and chemical hapten exposure. From the RACE reads, TCRdb called clonotypes with MiXCR, one entry per CDR3 protein. Altogether about 73,000 distinct CDR3 sequences are present, about 8% being singletons, with the ten largest covering around 3.5%. The source was whole blood, collected in connection with sensitization to the hapten diphenylcyclopropenone (DPC). The receptors shown here come from a woman between 45 and 60 years old with alopecia areata. Some clones in this sample may be carry-over from other donors' samples. CDR3s include the opening cysteine and the closing phenylalanine or tryptophan.

v_gene | CDR3aa
TRBV12-3/TRBV12-4 | CASSFVGGYEQFF
TRBV2 | CASSRAPKTQYF
TRBV6-1 | CASKVAGGDNEQFF
TRBV13 | CASSPPETSTDTQYF
TRBV28 | CASSYRDFGRGYTF
TRBV6-1 | CASSRDRSPGYTF
TRBV6-5 | CASSYSSHVVTNGYTF
TRBV12-3/TRBV12-4 | CASSPDNEQFF
TRBV6-6 | CASLEVGYSNQPQHF
TRBV19 | CASTLGTGVNSPLHF
TRBV18 | CASSPLAPISSAQDTGELFF
TRBV20-1 | CSAREGRYVYGYTF
TRBV20-1 | CSAREMRDLTYEQYF
TRBV18 | CASSPDRDAGEAFF
TRBV5-1 | CASSLRPPTGFAEQFF
TRBV6-2/TRBV6-3 | CASSYSPGRADTEAFF
TRBV19 | CASSTAQGFNQPQHF
TRBV14 | CASSQSRDPFTQYF
TRBV29-1 | CSVEADRDNQPQHF
TRBV6-1 | CASSFGSEVAFF
TRBV6-5 | CASSPTGLAGALTDTQYF
TRBV12-3/TRBV12-4 | CASSRGGGEEYF
TRBV29-1 | CSVDGGFNTEAFF
TRBV9 | CASSVAGENSPLHF
TRBV29-1 | CSAPYNEQFF
TRBV12-3/TRBV12-4 | CASSFGTENTEAFF
TRBV30 | CAWSGNQPQHF
TRBV5-5 | CASSPPPAVEAFF
TRBV10-3 | CAISEPLDRDPDTQYF
TRBV4-2 | CASSQVGGGQPFNQPQHF
TRBV29-1 | CSVTGQQETQYF
TRBV30 | CAWSAGTGGFGNTIYF
TRBV12-3/TRBV12-4 | CASSLGGRSEAFF
TRBV29-1 | CSVRRQGSNTGELFF
TRBV27 | CASRVSSGANVLTF
TRBV28 | CASSSRLAGDTDTQYF
TRBV25-1 | CASSGGFTQSTDTQYF
TRBV28 | CASSLLQGVNTEAFF
TRBV5-5 | CASSTKSPMNTEAFF
TRBV24-1 | CATSEPGGEQYF
TRBV2 | CASRVTRGSYVNYGYTF
TRBV29-1 | CSVVRGTGRTDTQYF
TRBV20-1 | CSARVFTMKTNYGYTF
TRBV6-6 | CASSLRGTDTQYF
TRBV5-1 | CASSSSGTSDPGEQFF
TRBV2 | CASSEDEAFF
TRBV29-1 | CSGLWETQYF
TRBV13 | CASSQDSEETQYF
TRBV28 | CASSSQVKNTEAFF
TRBV27 | CASSLSGVHYGYTF
TRBV7-8 | CASRQTSGDTGELFF
TRBV7-2 | CASSSFGFAAGGRNEQFF